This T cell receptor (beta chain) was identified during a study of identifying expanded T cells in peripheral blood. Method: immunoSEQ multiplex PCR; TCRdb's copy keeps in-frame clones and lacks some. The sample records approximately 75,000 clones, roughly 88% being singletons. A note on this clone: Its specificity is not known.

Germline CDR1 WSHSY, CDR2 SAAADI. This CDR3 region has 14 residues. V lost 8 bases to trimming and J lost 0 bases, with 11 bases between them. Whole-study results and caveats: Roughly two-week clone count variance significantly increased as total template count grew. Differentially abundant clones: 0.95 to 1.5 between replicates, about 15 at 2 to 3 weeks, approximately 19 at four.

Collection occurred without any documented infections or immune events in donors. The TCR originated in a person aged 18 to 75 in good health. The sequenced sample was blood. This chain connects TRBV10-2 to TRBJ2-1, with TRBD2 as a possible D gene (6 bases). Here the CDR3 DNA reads TGCGCCAGCGGAGGGGAGAGCTCCTACAATGAGCAGTTCTTC. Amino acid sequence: CASGGESSYNEQFF.